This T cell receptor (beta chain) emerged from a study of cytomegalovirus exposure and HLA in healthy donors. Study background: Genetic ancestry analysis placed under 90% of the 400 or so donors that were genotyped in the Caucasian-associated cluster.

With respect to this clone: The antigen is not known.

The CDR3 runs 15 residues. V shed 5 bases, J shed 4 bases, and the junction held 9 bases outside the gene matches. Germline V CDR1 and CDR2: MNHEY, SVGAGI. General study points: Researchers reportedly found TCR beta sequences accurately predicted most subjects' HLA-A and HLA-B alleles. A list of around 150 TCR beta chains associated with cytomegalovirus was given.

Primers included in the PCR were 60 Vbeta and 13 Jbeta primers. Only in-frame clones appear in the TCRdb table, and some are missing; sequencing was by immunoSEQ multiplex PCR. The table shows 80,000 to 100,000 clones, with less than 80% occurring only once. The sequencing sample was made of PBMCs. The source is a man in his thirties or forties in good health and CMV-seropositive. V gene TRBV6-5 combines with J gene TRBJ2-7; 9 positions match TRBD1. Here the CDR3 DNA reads TGTGCCAGCAGTCCGGGACAGGGCCTTGGGTACGAGCAGTACTTC. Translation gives CASSPGQGLGYEQYF.